Shown below are 21 T cell receptor beta chains from a single sample sequenced in a study of T cell repertoires in aging, cancer and after chemotherapy. A mixed TRB-A/B primer pool amplified rearranged TRB by multiplex touch-down PCR. Via MiXCR, TCRdb re-called the multiplex PCR reads, giving one row per CDR3 protein. The data hold 5,200 or so distinct CDR3 sequences, with about 36% observed a single time. The template was genomic DNA from peripheral blood, not RNA. Specimen: blood. These receptor sequences come from a human donor with a blood cancer.

This clonotype is labeled medium-sized. The chain links TRBV13 to TRBJ2-1; possibly TRBD1 or TRBD2 for D (5 bases each). This CDR3 spans 14 amino acids. The V gene lost 4 bases and the J gene lost 15 bases, with 22 bases spanning the gap. The germline V gene encodes CDR1 PRHDT and CDR2 FYEKMQ (reference sequence). The CDR3 sequence: CASSSTRGETRLFF. The CDR3 DNA sequence: TGTGCCAGCAGCTCCACCCGAGGGGAGACACGGCTGTTCTTC.

There are a few counts of this clonotype. The V call is TRBV5-4, the J call TRBJ1-2; the D gene is possibly TRBD1 (5 bases). V lost 2 bases, J lost 2 bases, and 16 bases lay in between. CDR3 size: 16 residues. CDR1 SGHNT and CDR2 YYREEE come from the germline V gene (reference sequence). The CDR3 reads CASSFDRDRHNYGYTF. DNA for the CDR3: TGTGCCAGCAGCTTTGACCGGGACCGCCACAACTATGGCTACACCTTC. Complete variable domain (other parts from reference TRBV5-4 and TRBJ1-2): ETGVTQSPTHLIKTRGQQVTLRCSSQSGHNTVSWYQQALGQGPQFIFQYYREEENGRGNFPPRFSGLQFPNYSSELNVNALELDDSALYLCASSFDRDRHNYGYTFGSGTRLTVV.

This chain uses TRBV6-5 with TRBJ1-5, with D maybe TRBD1 (5 bases). V was trimmed by 6 bases and J by 7 bases, leaving 13 bases between them. Germline CDR1 and CDR2: MNHEY and SVGAGI. The CDR3 has 13 amino acids. The CDR3 here is CASRGERGQPQHF. The CDR3 DNA sequence: TGTGCCAGCAGAGGGGAGCGGGGGCAGCCCCAGCATTTT.

For the CDR3, the DNA is TGCAGTGCTAGTGGACAGAATTACCATGAGCAGTTCTTC. Translation: CSASGQNYHEQFF. The chain joins TRBV20-1 to TRBJ2-1; D possibly corresponds to TRBD1 (6 bases). V was clipped by 3 bases and J by 8 bases, with 14 bases between them. CDR1 is DFQATT, CDR2 SNEGSKA, per germline (reference sequence). The CDR3 runs 13 residues.

This clonotype was found a few times. V gene TRBV10-3 combines with J gene TRBJ2-6; 11 positions agree with TRBD1. The V segment lost 8 bases and the J segment 4 bases; nucleotides outside the gene matches: 7. Germline CDR1 and CDR2: ENHRY and SYGVKD. The CDR3 loop spans 16 amino acids. CDR3 in DNA: TGTGCCATCGGGACAGGGGGTCTCTTAGGGGCCAACGTCCTGACTTTC. Its protein is CAIGTGGLLGANVLTF.

This clonotype was recorded a few times. This CDR3 reads CASSPAGQGTYEQYV. DNA of the CDR3: TGTGCCAGCTCACCAGCGGGACAGGGGACTTACGAGCAGTACGTC. The chain employs TRBV18 and TRBJ2-7; 10 positions match TRBD1. Trimming removed 2 bases from V and 4 bases from J; junction bases left unmatched: 5. Germline CDR1 is KGHSH and CDR2 is LQKENI. The CDR3 loop spans 15 amino acids.

This clonotype was recorded a few times. The chain couples TRBV12-3 or TRBV12-4 to TRBJ1-6; 9 nucleotides line up with TRBD1. J gave up 6 bases and V 4 bases, and 4 bases lay outside the gene matches. The CDR3 is made up of 15 amino acids. CDR3 coding DNA: TGTGCCAGCAGTTGGGGACAGGGCGGTAATTCACCCCTCCACTTT. Protein sequence: CASSWGQGGNSPLHF.

This clonotype is termed medium-sized. The chain links TRBV29-1 to TRBJ2-3; TRBD2 matches at 8 bases. The CDR3 is 15 residues long. CDR1 and CDR2 from the germline V gene are SQVTM and ANQGSEA. The junction had 14 bases not matched to a gene; V was cut back by 3 bases and J by 9 bases. For the CDR3, the DNA is TGCAGCGTTGAGGTCCTAAGCGGGGGTTCGGGGACGCAGTATTTT. Encoded protein: CSVEVLSGGSGTQYF.

J is TRBJ1-5 and V is TRBV19, with D tentatively TRBD1 (5 bases). The germline V gene has CDR1 LNHDA and CDR2 SQIVND (reference sequence). Between the trimmed V and J ends, which lost 1 base and 4 bases, there was a span of 14 bases. CDR3 length: 16 amino acids. CDR3 DNA: TGTGCCAGTAGTATAGTGGCGGGACTCCTTAATCAGCCCCAGCATTTT. Its protein is CASSIVAGLLNQPQHF.

This clonotype has just a few counts. The chain employs TRBV5-6 and TRBJ1-1; unclear D gene. Trimming pared 4 bases from V and 1 base from J, leaving 5 bases between. Germline-derived CDR1 and CDR2 are SGHDT and YYEEEE. The CDR3 length is 12 residues. The CDR3 spells CASSPGNTEAFF. For the CDR3, the DNA is TGTGCCAGCAGCCCCGGGAACACTGAAGCTTTCTTT. Filled out from reference TRBV5-6 and TRBJ1-1, the complete variable domain reads DAGVTQSPTHLIKTRGQQVTLRCSPKSGHDTVSWYQQALGQGPQFIFQYYEEEERQRGNFPDRFSGHQFPNYSSELNVNALLLGDSALYLCASSPGNTEAFFGQGTRLTVV.

Only a few counts were recorded for this clonotype. The gene calls are TRBV19 and TRBJ2-3, with D tentatively TRBD2 (6 bases). There are 14 residues in the CDR3. Germline V lookup: CDR1 LNHDA, CDR2 SQIVND (reference sequence). Trimming cost V 2 bases and J 6 bases, with 12 bases left between them. DNA of the CDR3: TGTGCCAGTAGTATACAAGGTCGGGGGGATACGCAGTATTTT. This codes for CASSIQGRGDTQYF.

This chain uses TRBV19 with TRBJ1-1; D is perhaps TRBD1 (5 bases). Germline CDR1 LNHDA, CDR2 SQIVND (reference sequence). V lost 3 bases and J 0 bases, leaving 14 bases between the germline ends. CDR3 length equals 16 residues. Here the CDR3 DNA reads TGTGCCAGTAGTATTTCGACAGTACTTGTGAACACTGAAGCTTTCTTT. Encoded protein: CASSISTVLVNTEAFF.

The V call is TRBV20-1, the J call TRBJ1-6; no clear D. The germline CDR1 and CDR2 sequences are DFQATT and SNEGSKA (reference sequence). The CDR3 loop spans 16 amino acids. The germline V and J ends were trimmed by 3 bases and 0 bases, with 12 bases remaining between them. CDR3 loop: CSASTAASSYNSPLHF. The CDR3 DNA reads TGCAGTGCTAGTACCGCAGCGAGCTCCTATAATTCACCCCTCCACTTT.

This clonotype is classed as large. This sequence joins TRBV30 and TRBJ1-5; tentative D call: TRBD1 (5 bases). The CDR3 totals 13 residues. Looked up from germline, CDR1 is GTSNPN and CDR2 is SVGIG (reference sequence). V lost 5 bases to trimming and J lost 6 bases, with 14 bases between them. The CDR3 loop reads CAWGVTVGQPQHF. The CDR3 bases are TGTGCCTGGGGGGTGACAGTAGGTCAGCCCCAGCATTTT.

This clonotype is deemed medium-sized (0.01 to 0.1%). This chain joins TRBV6-5 and TRBJ2-7; 10 positions agree with TRBD2. The CDR3 spans 15 residues. V gave up 2 bases and J gave up 6 bases; unmatched junction bases: 7. CDR1 is MNHEY and CDR2 is SVGAGI in the germline V gene. The CDR3 DNA follows: TGTGCCAGCAGTTACGGCCGAGCGGGGGGGCTCGAGCAGTACTTC. Protein sequence: CASSYGRAGGLEQYF.

V and J are TRBV20-1 and TRBJ1-2; no clear D gene. V was clipped by 5 bases and J by 7 bases, with 17 bases between them. This CDR3 contains 13 residues. Germline values: CDR1 DFQATT, CDR2 SNEGSKA (reference sequence). The CDR3 DNA reads TGCAGTGCTCCCCGACGAGACAAGGGTGGCTACACCTTC. This translates into CSAPRRDKGGYTF.

The rearrangement joins TRBV30 to TRBJ1-6; possibly TRBD1 for D (5 bases). This CDR3 region has 16 residues. The germline V gene has CDR1 GTSNPN and CDR2 SVGIG (reference sequence). The ends were cut back, 2 bases at V and 13 bases at J, with 24 bases in the middle. CDR3 amino acids: CAWSRPTGTGRPPLHF. Here the CDR3 DNA reads TGTGCCTGGAGTCGCCCGACCGGGACTGGCCGCCCCCCCCTCCACTTT.

As concerns this clonotype: One end of the junction varies from germline; a read error may be responsible. The genes are TRBV27 and TRBJ2-2; D may correspond to TRBD1 or TRBD2 (5 bases each). CDR1 and CDR2 (germline): MNHEY, SMNVEV (reference sequence). The CDR3 totals 14 residues. In DNA, the CDR3 is TGTGCCAGCAATCCCTGGGGGAACACAGGGGAGCTGTTTTTT. Translated: CASNPWGNTGELFF.

The J gene is TRBJ2-7, the V gene TRBV5-1, with D maybe TRBD1 (6 bases). V was clipped by 4 bases and J by 1 base, with 12 bases between them. Germline V gene sequence: CDR1 SGHRS, CDR2 YFSETQ. The CDR3 totals 14 residues. CDR3 bases: TGCGCCAGCAGCGATCGACAGGAGTCCTACGAGCAGTACTTC. This gives the protein CASSDRQESYEQYF.

The V call is TRBV5-5, the J call TRBJ1-5; D is perhaps TRBD1 (5 bases). V dropped 1 base and J dropped 7 bases, with 18 bases sitting between them. The V gene's germline CDR1 is SGHKS and CDR2 YYEKEE (reference sequence). The CDR3 is made up of 16 amino acids. The CDR3 sequence is CASSLLHFAGRQPQHF. The CDR3 nucleotides read TGTGCCAGCAGCTTGCTTCATTTCGCAGGGAGACAGCCCCAGCATTTT. Combining the CDR3 with reference TRBV5-5 and TRBJ1-5 gives the whole variable domain DAGVTQSPTHLIKTRGQQVTLRCSPISGHKSVSWYQQVLGQGPQFIFQYYEKEERGRGNFPDRFSARQFPNYSSELNVNALLLGDSALYLCASSLLHFAGRQPQHFGDGTRLSIL.

The gene calls are TRBV20-1 and TRBJ2-3; TRBD2 matches at 11 bases. This CDR3 contains 16 residues. Per germline, CDR1 DFQATT and CDR2 SNEGSKA (reference sequence). After removal of 1 base from V and 2 bases from J, the junction contained 5 bases not matched to a gene. CDR3 residues: CSARVGLADFTDTQYF. The CDR3 bases are TGCAGTGCTAGAGTGGGACTAGCGGATTTCACAGATACGCAGTATTTT.